Sequencing of this TCR beta chain was carried out in a study of blood T cells in healthy people across ages. For the second PCR, which ran for about 7 to 12 cycles, a sample-barcoded 5' primer and a J-beta primer mix were used. TCRdb re-derived calls from the 5' RACE reads in MiXCR, one entry per CDR3 protein. The table records 760,000 or so distinct CDR3 sequences, around 25% of them present only once. Researchers report isolating at least 6.5 million PBMCs per sample. Germline CDR1 is LGHNA and CDR2 is YNFKEQ. The CDR3 is 17 amino acids. V shed 1 base and J 6 bases; nucleotides not matched to a gene: 13. A further study also used this sample, focusing on T cells of mothers and their children.

Source material: blood. The sequence came from a boy aged 5-17 years in good health. J is TRBJ1-2 and V is TRBV4-2, with 8 bases lining up with TRBD1. The CDR3: CASSQGTGQGGPNGYTF. CDR3 bases: TGTGCCAGCAGCCAAGGGACCGGACAGGGAGGGCCTAATGGCTACACCTTC.